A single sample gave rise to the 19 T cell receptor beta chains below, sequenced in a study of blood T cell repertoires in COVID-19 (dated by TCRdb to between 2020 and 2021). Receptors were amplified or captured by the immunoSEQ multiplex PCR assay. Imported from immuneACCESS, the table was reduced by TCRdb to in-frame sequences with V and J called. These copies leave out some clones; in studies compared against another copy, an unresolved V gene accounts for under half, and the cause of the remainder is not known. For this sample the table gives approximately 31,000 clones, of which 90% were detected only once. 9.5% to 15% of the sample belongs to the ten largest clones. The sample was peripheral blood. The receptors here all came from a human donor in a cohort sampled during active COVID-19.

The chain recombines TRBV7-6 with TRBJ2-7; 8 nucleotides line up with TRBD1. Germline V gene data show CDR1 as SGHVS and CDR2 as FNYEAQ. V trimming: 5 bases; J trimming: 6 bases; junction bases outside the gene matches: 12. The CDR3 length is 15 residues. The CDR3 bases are TGTGCCAGCAGCCCTCGCGTTACAGGGGGAGGCGAGCAGTACTTC. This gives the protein CASSPRVTGGGEQYF.

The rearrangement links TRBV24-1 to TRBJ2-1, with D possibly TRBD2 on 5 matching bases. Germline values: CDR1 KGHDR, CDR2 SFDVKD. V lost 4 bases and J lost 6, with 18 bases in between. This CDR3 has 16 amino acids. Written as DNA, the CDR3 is TGTGCCACCAGTGACCCCGAAGGAGGACTGGGCAATGAGCAGTTCTTC. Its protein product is CATSDPEGGLGNEQFF.

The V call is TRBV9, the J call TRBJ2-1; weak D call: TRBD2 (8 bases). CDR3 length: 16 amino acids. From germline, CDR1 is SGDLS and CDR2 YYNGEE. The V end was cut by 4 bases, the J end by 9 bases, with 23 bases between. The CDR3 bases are TGTGCCAGCAGCACAGGACTAGCAGGGGGTGGGTCTGAGCAGTTCTTC. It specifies CASSTGLAGGGSEQFF.

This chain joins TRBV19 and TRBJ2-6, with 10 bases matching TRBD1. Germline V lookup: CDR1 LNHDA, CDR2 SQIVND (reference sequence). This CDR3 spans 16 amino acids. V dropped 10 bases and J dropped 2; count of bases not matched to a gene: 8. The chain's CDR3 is CATKSGTGAGANVLTF. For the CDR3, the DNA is TGTGCCACCAAATCCGGGACAGGGGCTGGGGCCAACGTCCTGACTTTC.

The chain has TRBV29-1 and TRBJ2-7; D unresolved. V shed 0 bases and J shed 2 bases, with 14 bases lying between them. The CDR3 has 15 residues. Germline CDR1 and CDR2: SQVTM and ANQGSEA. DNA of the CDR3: TGCAGCGTTGAAGATCCGACACATTCCACCTACGAGCAGTACTTC. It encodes CSVEDPTHSTYEQYF.

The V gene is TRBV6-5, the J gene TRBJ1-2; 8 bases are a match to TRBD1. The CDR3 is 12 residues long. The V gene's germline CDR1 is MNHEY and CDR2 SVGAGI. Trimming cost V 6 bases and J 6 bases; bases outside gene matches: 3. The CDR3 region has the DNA TGTGCCAGCAGAGGACAGGGTAATGGCTACACCTTC. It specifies CASRGQGNGYTF.

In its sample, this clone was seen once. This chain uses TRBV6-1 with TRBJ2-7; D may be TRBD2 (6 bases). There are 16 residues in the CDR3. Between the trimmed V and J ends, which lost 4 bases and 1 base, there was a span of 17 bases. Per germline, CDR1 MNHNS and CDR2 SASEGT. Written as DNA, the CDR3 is TGTGCCAGCAGTGTTGAGACTGGGGGGTCTTCCTACGAGCAGTACTTC. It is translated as CASSVETGGSSYEQYF.

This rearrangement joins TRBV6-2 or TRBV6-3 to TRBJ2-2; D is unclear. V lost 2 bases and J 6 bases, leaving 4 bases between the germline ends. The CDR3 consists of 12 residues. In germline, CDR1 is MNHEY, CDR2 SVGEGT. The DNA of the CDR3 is TGTGCCAGCAGTTACGAGGCCGGGGAGCTGTTTTTT. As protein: CASSYEAGELFF.

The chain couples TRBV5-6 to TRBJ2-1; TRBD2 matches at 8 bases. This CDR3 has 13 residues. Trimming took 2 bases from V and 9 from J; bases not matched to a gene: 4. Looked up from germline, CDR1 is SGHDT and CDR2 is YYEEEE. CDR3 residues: CASSFQSGSEQFF. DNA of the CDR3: TGTGCCAGCAGCTTCCAGAGCGGGAGTGAGCAGTTCTTC.

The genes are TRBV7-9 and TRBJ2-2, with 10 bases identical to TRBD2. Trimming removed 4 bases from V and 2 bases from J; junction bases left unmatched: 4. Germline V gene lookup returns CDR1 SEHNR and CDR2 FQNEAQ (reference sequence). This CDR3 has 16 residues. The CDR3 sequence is CASSSRTSGNTGELFF. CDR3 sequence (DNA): TGTGCCAGCAGCTCTCGGACTAGCGGAAACACCGGGGAGCTGTTTTTT.

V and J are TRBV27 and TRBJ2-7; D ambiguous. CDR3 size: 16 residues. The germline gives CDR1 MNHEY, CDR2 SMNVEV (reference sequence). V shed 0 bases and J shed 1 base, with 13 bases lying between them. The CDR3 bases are TGTGCCAGCAGTTTATCCGGCAGGCTGAGATCCTACGAGCAGTACTTC. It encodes CASSLSGRLRSYEQYF.

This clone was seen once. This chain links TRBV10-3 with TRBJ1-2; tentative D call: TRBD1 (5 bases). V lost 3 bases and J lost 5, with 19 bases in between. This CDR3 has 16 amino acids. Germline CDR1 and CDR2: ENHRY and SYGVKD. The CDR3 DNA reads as TGTGCCATCAGTGATCCCCCGGGGGTCGGTTATTATGGCTACACCTTC. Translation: CAISDPPGVGYYGYTF.

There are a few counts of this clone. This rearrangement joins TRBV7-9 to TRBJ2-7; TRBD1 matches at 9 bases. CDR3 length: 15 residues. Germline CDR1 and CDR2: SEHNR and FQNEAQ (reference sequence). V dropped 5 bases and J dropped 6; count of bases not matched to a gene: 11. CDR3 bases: TGTGCCAGCAGCACCTTGGACAGGGGTTGGGGCGAGCAGTACTTC. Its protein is CASSTLDRGWGEQYF. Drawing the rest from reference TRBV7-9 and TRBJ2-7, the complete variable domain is DTGVSQNPRHKITKRGQNVTFRCDPISEHNRLYWYRQTLGQGPEFLTYFQNEAQLEKSRLLSDRFSAERPKGSFSTLEIQRTEQGDSAMYLCASSTLDRGWGEQYFGPGTRLTVT.

The CDR3 bases are TGTGCCAGCAGCTTGGAGGGGGTGGACGAAAAACTGTTTTTT. Protein: CASSLEGVDEKLFF. The chain employs TRBV5-5 and TRBJ1-4, with D possibly TRBD1 on 6 matching bases. The germline V and J ends were trimmed by 0 bases and 8 bases, with 11 bases remaining between them. CDR1 and CDR2 from the germline V gene are SGHKS and YYEKEE (reference sequence). This CDR3 region has 14 residues. The whole variable domain, remainder taken from reference TRBV5-5 and TRBJ1-4, is DAGVTQSPTHLIKTRGQQVTLRCSPISGHKSVSWYQQVLGQGPQFIFQYYEKEERGRGNFPDRFSARQFPNYSSELNVNALLLGDSALYLCASSLEGVDEKLFFGSGTQLSVL.

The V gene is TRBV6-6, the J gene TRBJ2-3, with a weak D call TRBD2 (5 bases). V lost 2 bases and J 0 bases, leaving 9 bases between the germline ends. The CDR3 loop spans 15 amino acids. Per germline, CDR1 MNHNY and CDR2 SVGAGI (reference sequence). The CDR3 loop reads CASSYQRKSTDTQYF. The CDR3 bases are TGTGCCAGCAGTTACCAGCGGAAAAGCACAGATACGCAGTATTTT.

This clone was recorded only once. The CDR3 loop reads CASSQGARGNTIYF. In DNA form, the CDR3 reads TGTGCCAGCAGTCAGGGGGCAAGAGGAAACACCATATATTTT. V and J are TRBV6-6 and TRBJ1-3; 8 positions match TRBD1. Germline assignment: CDR1 MNHNY and CDR2 SVGAGI (reference sequence). There are 14 residues in the CDR3. V was clipped by 5 bases and J by 4 bases; unmatched bases: 4.

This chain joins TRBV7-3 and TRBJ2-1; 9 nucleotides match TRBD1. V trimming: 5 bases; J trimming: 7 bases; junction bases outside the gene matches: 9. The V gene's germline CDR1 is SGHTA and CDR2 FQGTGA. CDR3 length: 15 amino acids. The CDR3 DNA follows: TGTGCCAGCAGCCCCCCCGGGACAGGGAAAAATGAGCAGTTCTTC. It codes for CASSPPGTGKNEQFF.

The DNA of the CDR3 is TGCGCCAGCAGCGGGACTAGCGGGAGGGTCGAGCAGTACTTC. This gives the protein CASSGTSGRVEQYF. The J gene is TRBJ2-7, the V gene TRBV5-1; 16 bases are a match to TRBD2. The V gene's germline CDR1 is SGHRS and CDR2 YFSETQ. The CDR3 sequence is 14 residues long. J gave up 6 bases and V 4 bases, and 1 base lay outside the gene matches. Full variable domain (outside the CDR3, taken from reference TRBV5-1 and TRBJ2-7): KAGVTQTPRYLIKTRGQQVTLSCSPISGHRSVSWYQQTPGQGLQFLFEYFSETQRNKGNFPGRFSGRQFSNSRSEMNVSTLELGDSALYLCASSGTSGRVEQYFGPGTRLTVT.

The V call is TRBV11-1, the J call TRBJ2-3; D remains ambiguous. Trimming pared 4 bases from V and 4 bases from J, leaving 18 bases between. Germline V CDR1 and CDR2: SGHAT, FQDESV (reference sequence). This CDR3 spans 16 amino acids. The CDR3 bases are TGTGCCAGCAGCTCCCCGACTCCTCGAGGCGCAGATACGCAGTATTTT. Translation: CASSSPTPRGADTQYF.